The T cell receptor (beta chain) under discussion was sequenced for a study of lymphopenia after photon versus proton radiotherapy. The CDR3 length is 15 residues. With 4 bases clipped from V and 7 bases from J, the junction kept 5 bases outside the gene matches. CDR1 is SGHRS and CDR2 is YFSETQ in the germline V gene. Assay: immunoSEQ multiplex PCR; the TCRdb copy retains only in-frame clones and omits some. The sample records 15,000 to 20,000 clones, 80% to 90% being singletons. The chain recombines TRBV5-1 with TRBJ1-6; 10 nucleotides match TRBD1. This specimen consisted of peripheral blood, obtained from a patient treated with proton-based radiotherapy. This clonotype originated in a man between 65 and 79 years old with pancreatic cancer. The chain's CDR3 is CASSRDRGSNSPLHF. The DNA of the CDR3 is TGCGCCAGCAGCCGGGACAGGGGAAGCAATTCACCCCTCCACTTT.